These 20 T cell receptor beta chains were sequenced from one sample in a study of control samples from healthy donors and cancer patients. Sequencing used immunoSEQ multiplex PCR; TCRdb keeps in-frame clones, though not all of them. The data show about 150,000 clones, over 90% seen once. Specimen: blood. The source is a man aged 45-65 years in good health.

The CDR3 here is CASSYGTGGYYEQYF. CDR3 in DNA: TGTGCCAGCAGTTATGGGACAGGGGGCTACTACGAGCAGTACTTC. The chain employs TRBV6-2 or TRBV6-3 and TRBJ2-7; 12 bases fit TRBD1. The CDR3 extends over 15 amino acids. Trimming removed 3 bases from V and 3 bases from J; junction bases left unmatched: 3. Germline V gives CDR1 MNHEY, CDR2 SVGEGT.

This clone has only a few counts. The gene calls are TRBV15 and TRBJ1-1; D is uncertain. Germline V lookup: CDR1 LNHNV, CDR2 YYDKDF (reference sequence). This CDR3 contains 14 residues. With 5 bases removed from V and 1 base from J, the gap between germline ends came to 11 bases. CDR3 amino acids: CATSYTQGNTEAFF. CDR3 sequence (DNA): TGTGCCACCAGCTATACCCAAGGGAACACTGAAGCTTTCTTT.

V gene TRBV11-3 combines with J gene TRBJ2-1, with D hard to call. Trimming took 5 bases from V and 7 from J, leaving 12 bases between them. Germline CDR1 and CDR2: SGHNT and YENEEA. The CDR3 loop spans 13 amino acids. The DNA for the CDR3 is TGTGCCAGCAGCCGAGGTATGGGAAATGAGCAGTTCTTC. Its protein is CASSRGMGNEQFF. Full variable domain (outside the CDR3, taken from reference TRBV11-3 and TRBJ2-1): EAGVVQSPRYKIIEKKQPVAFWCNPISGHNTLYWYLQNLGQGPELLIRYENEEAVDDSQLPKDRFSAERLKGVDSTLKIQPAELGDSAVYLCASSRGMGNEQFFGPGTRLTVL.

The chain recombines TRBV29-1 with TRBJ2-3; TRBD2 might be the D (5 bases). V lost 5 bases to trimming and J lost 4 bases, with 7 bases between them. This CDR3 has 11 residues. Germline loops: CDR1 SQVTM, CDR2 ANQGSEA. The CDR3 sequence is CSVFSADTQYF. DNA of the CDR3: TGCAGCGTTTTTAGCGCAGATACGCAGTATTTT.

This clone appeared once. The rearrangement links TRBV6-6 to TRBJ2-7; D is possibly TRBD1 (7 bases). Between the trimmed V and J ends, which lost 5 bases and 3 bases, there was a span of 20 bases. There are 16 residues in the CDR3. From germline, CDR1 is MNHNY and CDR2 SVGAGI (reference sequence). The CDR3 nucleotides read TGTGCCAGCAGTAAGACCCCAGGGGGAGGTCTCTACGAGCAGTACTTC. Translating gives CASSKTPGGGLYEQYF.

V usage is TRBV20-1 and J usage is TRBJ2-1; D is undetermined. Trimming took 6 bases from V and 10 from J, leaving 4 bases between them. Germline CDR1 and CDR2: DFQATT and SNEGSKA (reference sequence). The CDR3 has 8 residues. In nucleotides, the CDR3 is TGCAGTGCCCCCGAGCAGTTCTTC. It codes for CSAPEQFF.

The chain recombines TRBV18 with TRBJ1-2; 9 bases match TRBD1. The CDR3 is 14 amino acids. The ends lost 6 bases at V and 4 bases at J; junction bases unmatched: 6. The germline gives CDR1 KGHSH, CDR2 LQKENI. CDR3 protein: CASSRDRVGYGYTF. The CDR3 DNA follows: TGTGCCAGCTCTCGGGACAGGGTGGGCTATGGCTACACCTTC.

This chain connects TRBV30 to TRBJ1-2; TRBD1 matches 9 bases. The CDR3 is 17 amino acids. The germline CDR1 and CDR2 sequences are GTSNPN and SVGIG (reference sequence). J gave up 0 bases and V 0 bases, and 8 bases lay outside the gene matches. In nucleotides, the CDR3 is TGTGCCTGGAGTGTACGCGGGACAGGGAAGACTAACTATGGCTACACCTTC. It codes for CAWSVRGTGKTNYGYTF.

The V gene is TRBV2, the J gene TRBJ2-3, with 9 bases identical to TRBD2. Trimming cost V 4 bases and J 5 bases; bases outside gene matches: 7. The CDR3 contains 15 residues. Germline V lookup: CDR1 SNHLY, CDR2 FYNNEI. As DNA, the CDR3 is TGTGCCAGCAGTGTGAAAGCGGGAGGCCGAGATACGCAGTATTTT. It codes for CASSVKAGGRDTQYF.

The V gene is TRBV27, the J gene TRBJ2-7; D is possibly TRBD2 (5 bases). The CDR3 sequence is 13 residues long. Germline V gene data show CDR1 as MNHEY and CDR2 as SMNVEV (reference sequence). V was shortened by 3 bases and J by 3 bases, with 9 bases between the two germline ends. In nucleotides, the CDR3 is TGTGCCAGCAGTTTTTCCACTAGCTACGAGCAGTACTTC. Its translation is CASSFSTSYEQYF.

The V and J genes are TRBV28 and TRBJ2-1; D is ambiguous. This CDR3 has 13 residues. Per the germline V gene, CDR1 is MDHEN and CDR2 is SYDVKM. The V end lost 8 bases, the J end lost 0 bases, and 8 bases lay between the germline ends. The CDR3 region has the DNA TGTGCCAGCGGGTCGAGCTCCTACAATGAGCAGTTCTTC. Translation gives CASGSSSYNEQFF. The variable domain in full, completed from reference TRBV28 and TRBJ2-1, reads DVKVTQSSRYLVKRTGEKVFLECVQDMDHENMFWYRQDPGLGLRLIYFSYDVKMKEKGDIPEGYSVSREKKERFSLILESASTNQTSMYLCASGSSSYNEQFFGPGTRLTVL.

The chain couples TRBV5-4 to TRBJ1-1; D gene uncertain. CDR1 is SGHNT, CDR2 YYREEE, per germline (reference sequence). Trimming took 1 base from V and 2 from J, leaving 6 bases between them. The CDR3 sequence is 13 residues long. Written as DNA, the CDR3 is TGTGCCAGCAGCTTGCCGCAAAACACTGAAGCTTTCTTT. Translated: CASSLPQNTEAFF.

This clone was picked up a small number of times. This chain uses TRBV7-9 with TRBJ1-2; the D is unclear. Germline-derived CDR1 and CDR2 are SEHNR and FQNEAQ (reference sequence). V lost 3 bases and J 7 bases, leaving 6 bases between the germline ends. The CDR3 has 11 residues. The CDR3 reads CASSFSSGYTF. The CDR3 DNA reads TGTGCCAGCAGCTTCTCCTCTGGCTACACCTTC.

The chain combines TRBV10-3 with TRBJ2-1; D ambiguous. The V gene's germline CDR1 is ENHRY and CDR2 SYGVKD. V gave up 3 bases and J gave up 5 bases, with 8 bases separating them. The CDR3 has 13 residues. In DNA form, the CDR3 reads TGTGCCATCAGTGAAGTACTTAACAATGAGCAGTTCTTC. This encodes CAISEVLNNEQFF.

This chain uses TRBV18 with TRBJ1-2; 9 bases match TRBD1. The germline V gene encodes CDR1 KGHSH and CDR2 LQKENI. J lost 1 base, V lost 3 bases, and 9 bases had no gene match. The CDR3 sequence is 17 residues long. As DNA, the CDR3 is TGTGCCAGCTCACCCATAAAAGGACAGGGGCGTAACTATGGCTACACCTTC. Translation: CASSPIKGQGRNYGYTF.

The genes are TRBV2 and TRBJ2-1; perhaps D is TRBD1 or TRBD2 (6 bases each). Looked up from germline, CDR1 is SNHLY and CDR2 is FYNNEI. V gave up 9 bases and J gave up 0 bases, with 9 bases separating them. The CDR3 length is 13 residues. The CDR3, as DNA: TGTGCCAGAGAGGGGGGCTCCTACAATGAGCAGTTCTTC. It specifies CAREGGSYNEQFF.

The chain recombines TRBV5-1 with TRBJ2-2; 8 nucleotides align to TRBD2. Germline lookup yields CDR1 SGHRS and CDR2 YFSETQ. The CDR3 covers 15 residues. Trimming removed 2 bases from V and 6 bases from J; junction bases left unmatched: 6. This chain's CDR3 is CASSLSGRLSGELFF. As DNA, the CDR3 is TGCGCCAGCAGCTTAAGCGGGAGACTGTCCGGGGAGCTGTTTTTT. Looking up the rest from reference TRBV5-1 and TRBJ2-2 gives the full variable domain: KAGVTQTPRYLIKTRGQQVTLSCSPISGHRSVSWYQQTPGQGLQFLFEYFSETQRNKGNFPGRFSGRQFSNSRSEMNVSTLELGDSALYLCASSLSGRLSGELFFGEGSRLTVL.

The V and J genes are TRBV27 and TRBJ2-7, with 10 bases aligning to TRBD1. CDR3 length equals 15 residues. Germline CDR1 and CDR2: MNHEY and SMNVEV (reference sequence). V gave up 6 bases and J gave up 4 bases; unmatched junction bases: 9. The CDR3 sequence is CASSIRQGASYEQYF. CDR3 sequence (DNA): TGTGCCAGCAGCATCAGACAGGGGGCGAGTTACGAGCAGTACTTC.

The chain recombines TRBV27 with TRBJ2-7, with D possibly TRBD1 on 6 matching bases. Germline V lookup: CDR1 MNHEY, CDR2 SMNVEV (reference sequence). V dropped 2 bases and J dropped 2 bases, with 10 bases sitting between them. The CDR3 is 14 residues long. This CDR3 reads CASSLNRVPYEQYF. The CDR3 DNA reads TGTGCCAGCAGTTTAAACAGGGTCCCCTACGAGCAGTACTTC.

The chain combines TRBV29-1 with TRBJ2-7; possible D gene TRBD2, 6 bases. Germline V gives CDR1 SQVTM, CDR2 ANQGSEA. Trimming removed 7 bases at V and 2 bases at J, with 18 bases between. The CDR3 is 14 residues long. The CDR3 DNA follows: TGCAGCGCCGGAGGGATGGGCAGTACCTACGAGCAGTACTTC. It translates to CSAGGMGSTYEQYF.